The present T cell receptor (beta chain) was sequenced within a study of identical twins. Study-level findings and limits: Modelling underestimated the level of out-of-frame TCR alpha sharing observed in monozygotic twins.

This clonotype was detected a few times. Antigen unknown. This CDR3 spans 16 amino acids. Trimming removed 6 bases from V and 0 bases from J; junction bases left unmatched: 8. CDR1 is SGHRS and CDR2 is YFSETQ in the germline V gene. A universal primer site was added by template switching, and unique molecular identifiers were carried by the cDNA. TCRdb used MiXCR to reprocess the 5' RACE reads, holding one entry per CDR3 protein. The table lists more than 400,000 distinct CDR3 sequences, about 15% of them singletons, with about 0.4% in the top ten. This sample also belongs to another study, concerning yellow fever vaccine responses in identical twins.

This clonotype originated in a woman in her late teens or twenties in good health. The sequencing input was CD4+ T cells sorted from blood. V gene TRBV5-1 combines with J gene TRBJ1-4; 7 bases map to TRBD1. The DNA for the CDR3 is TGCGCCAGCAAACATTCAGGACAGGCAACTAATGAAAAACTGTTTTTT. It codes for CASKHSGQATNEKLFF.